This T cell receptor (beta chain) was identified in a study of T-cell reconstitution after alpha-beta-depleted transplantation in children. General study results and limits: Several hundred expanded graft clones reportedly supplied alpha-beta T cells about two months after transplant. T-cell numbers and diversity, one year after transplant, stemmed largely from T cells that were newly produced.

The ends were cut back, 4 bases at V and 2 bases at J, with 17 bases in the middle. The CDR3 runs to 16 residues. CDR1 is LNHNV, CDR2 YYDKDF, per germline (reference sequence). Unique molecular identifiers were used to barcode this TCRbeta library. Via MiXCR, TCRdb re-called the PCR reads, giving one row per CDR3 protein. The sample consists of approximately 490,000 distinct CDR3 sequences, over 9.5% of them appearing once. A word on this clonotype: Its cognate antigen is unknown.

This chain connects TRBV15 to TRBJ1-1; the D gene is possibly TRBD1 (6 bases). Material: PBMCs, obtained before TCRalphabeta/CD19-depleted stem cell transplant. The receptor's source is a child aged 2 to 10 with inherited bone marrow failure, due to receive a stem cell transplant. In DNA form, the CDR3 reads TGTGCCACCAGCACCCTTCACGGGACAAGAAACACTGAAGCTTTCTTT. As protein: CATSTLHGTRNTEAFF.